This entry lists 14 T cell receptor beta chains sequenced from one sample in a study of Ad26.COV2.S vaccination and SARS-CoV-2 variants. Data came from immunoSEQ multiplex PCR; TCRdb stores just in-frame clones and leaves some out. The repertoire holds 300,000 to 500,000 clones, with about 85% as singletons. Treatment specified: some 20 received Ad26.COV2.S at low or high dose, single or two shots; roughly five received placebo; per-sample allocation not given. Collection of the samples took place on day 63 after the first injection of vaccine or placebo. Sample: peripheral blood, taken in a trial of Ad26.COV2.S vaccine versus placebo. The receptor set was obtained from a person aged 18-65 years who received the Ad26.COV2.S COVID-19 vaccine or a placebo.

V gene TRBV7-2 combines with J gene TRBJ1-1; 9 nucleotides line up with TRBD1. This CDR3 has 14 residues. V trimming: 5 bases; J trimming: 5 bases; junction bases outside the gene matches: 6. CDR1 is SGHTA, CDR2 FQGNSA, per germline. The CDR3, as DNA: TGTGCCAGCAGCCCGACAGGGGGAAGGACTGAAGCTTTCTTT. Its translation is CASSPTGGRTEAFF. The full variable domain, with the rest looked up from reference TRBV7-2 and TRBJ1-1, is GAGVSQSPSNKVTEKGKDVELRCDPISGHTALYWYRQSLGQGLEFLIYFQGNSAPDKSGLPSDRFSAERTGGSVSTLTIQRTQQEDSAVYLCASSPTGGRTEAFFGQGTRLTVV.

The J gene is TRBJ1-3, the V gene TRBV4-1; D gene uncertain. V dropped 0 bases and J dropped 4 bases, with 19 bases sitting between them. Germline V gives CDR1 MGHRA, CDR2 YSYEKL. The CDR3 has 18 amino acids. The CDR3: CASSQDVGLRGWGNTIYF. In DNA form, the CDR3 reads TGCGCCAGCAGCCAAGACGTAGGACTCCGGGGTTGGGGAAACACCATATATTTT.

V and J are TRBV18 and TRBJ2-7; D might be TRBD1 (6 bases). The CDR3 spans 14 residues. The V gene lost 6 bases and the J gene lost 1 base, with 13 bases spanning the gap. Germline lookup yields CDR1 KGHSH and CDR2 LQKENI. The chain's CDR3 is CASSTKDSSYEQYF. CDR3 bases: TGTGCCAGCTCCACTAAGGACAGTTCCTACGAGCAGTACTTC.

Remarks on this clone: The same CDR3 can be traced to other DNA sequences in this sample. The CDR3 DNA reads TGTGCCAGCAGCTTGGACGCAATGAACACTGAAGCTTTCTTT. It yields the protein CASSLDAMNTEAFF. The chain has TRBV7-9 and TRBJ1-1; D gene ambiguous. The germline V and J ends were trimmed by 3 bases and 0 bases, with 8 bases remaining between them. Germline CDR1 is SEHNR and CDR2 is FQNEAQ (reference sequence). The CDR3 length is 14 residues.

This sequence joins TRBV5-4 and TRBJ2-3; 8 bases map to TRBD2. Trimming cost V 3 bases and J 1 base; bases outside gene matches: 7. CDR1 is SGHNT, CDR2 YYREEE, per germline (reference sequence). The CDR3 is 16 residues long. The CDR3 here is CASSSNQAGGTDTQYF. Here the CDR3 DNA reads TGTGCCAGCAGCTCCAACCAAGCGGGGGGCACAGATACGCAGTATTTT. Based on the CDR3 plus reference TRBV5-4 and TRBJ2-3, the full variable domain is ETGVTQSPTHLIKTRGQQVTLRCSSQSGHNTVSWYQQALGQGPQFIFQYYREEENGRGNFPPRFSGLQFPNYSSELNVNALELDDSALYLCASSSNQAGGTDTQYFGPGTRLTVL.

The chain is built from TRBV4-1 and TRBJ1-1; tentative D call: TRBD1 (5 bases). This CDR3 contains 15 residues. Germline assignment: CDR1 MGHRA and CDR2 YSYEKL. With 0 bases removed from V and 5 bases from J, the gap between germline ends came to 13 bases. The CDR3 DNA is TGCGCCAGCAGCCAAGAGGCGCAGGGTGAGACTGAAGCTTTCTTT. Its protein product is CASSQEAQGETEAFF.

V and J are TRBV30 and TRBJ1-2; D ambiguous. This CDR3 is built from 12 residues. The ends were cut back, 6 bases at V and 8 bases at J, with 16 bases in the middle. Germline-derived CDR1 and CDR2 are GTSNPN and SVGIG (reference sequence). Here the CDR3 DNA reads TGTGCCTGCCTCTCGTTAGTTTTGGGCTACACCTTC. It encodes CACLSLVLGYTF.

This chain uses TRBV6-1 with TRBJ2-2; D may be TRBD1 (6 bases). The CDR3 covers 15 residues. The V end lost 1 base, the J end lost 1 base, and 7 bases lay between the germline ends. The germline gives CDR1 MNHNS, CDR2 SASEGT. CDR3 protein: CASSEGTVNTGELFF. Here the CDR3 DNA reads TGTGCCAGCAGTGAAGGGACAGTGAACACCGGGGAGCTGTTTTTT.

As regards this clone: Other nucleotide sequences in the sample specify the same CDR3. This chain connects TRBV4-1 to TRBJ2-1; 11 bases map to TRBD2. Germline V gene data show CDR1 as MGHRA and CDR2 as YSYEKL. The CDR3 sequence is 16 residues long. V was pared by 0 bases and J by 4 bases, with 2 bases of the junction left unmatched. The chain's CDR3 is CASSQEVAGGYNEQFF. CDR3 nucleotides: TGCGCCAGCAGCCAAGAAGTAGCGGGGGGGTACAATGAGCAGTTCTTC.

For this clone: The same CDR3 arises from other DNA sequences in this sample as well. The genes are TRBV30 and TRBJ2-2; TRBD2 matches at 9 bases. V trimming: 1 base; J trimming: 2 bases; junction bases outside the gene matches: 5. The CDR3 covers 16 residues. CDR1 is GTSNPN and CDR2 is SVGIG in the germline V gene (reference sequence). The CDR3 loop is CAWSGVAGANTGELFF. The CDR3 DNA is TGTGCCTGGAGTGGGGTAGCGGGGGCCAACACCGGGGAGCTGTTTTTT.

The chain links TRBV4-1 to TRBJ2-7; TRBD2 matches at 10 bases. Trimming removed 0 bases from V and 7 bases from J; junction bases left unmatched: 21. Germline CDR1 MGHRA, CDR2 YSYEKL. This CDR3 has 20 residues. CDR3 nucleotide sequence: TGCGCCAGCAGCCAAGAGGAGGAATGGAATGGGAGTAGCGGGGGGCTGGAGCAGTACTTC. Its protein product is CASSQEEEWNGSSGGLEQYF.

This clone came up once. This chain connects TRBV30 to TRBJ2-1; a weak D match, TRBD2 (7 bases). V was clipped by 3 bases and J by 6 bases, with 18 bases between them. The CDR3 runs 15 residues. CDR1 GTSNPN and CDR2 SVGIG come from the germline V gene (reference sequence). CDR3 nucleotides: TGTGCCTGGAGCTTGAGTGGAGGGGGGGTCAATGAGCAGTTCTTC. The encoded protein is CAWSLSGGGVNEQFF. The full variable domain, completed using reference TRBV30 and TRBJ2-1, is SQTIHQWPATLVQPVGSPLSLECTVEGTSNPNLYWYRQAAGRGLQLLFYSVGIGQISSEVPQNLSASRPQDRQFILSSKKLLLSDSGFYLCAWSLSGGGVNEQFFGPGTRLTVL.

The chain is built from TRBV30 and TRBJ1-3, with D perhaps matching TRBD1 (6 bases). The V gene's germline CDR1 is GTSNPN and CDR2 SVGIG (reference sequence). V was cut by 7 bases and J by 4 bases, with 14 bases left in between. This CDR3 contains 13 residues. CDR3 residues: CALEGGRGNTIYF. The CDR3 DNA follows: TGTGCCTTAGAGGGGGGGAGAGGAAACACCATATATTTT.

The chain recombines TRBV11-2 with TRBJ2-2; 15 nucleotides line up with TRBD2. V was clipped by 10 bases and J by 7 bases; unmatched bases: 4. Looked up from germline, CDR1 is SGHAT and CDR2 is FQNNGV. The CDR3 is 14 residues long. The CDR3 nucleotides are TGTGCCACCGGACTAGCGGGGGGGCTCGGGGAGCTGTTTTTT. This codes for CATGLAGGLGELFF.